Here is one T cell receptor beta chain with its context. This record comes from a study of shared clonotypes between healthy human individuals. For the study at large: Researchers drew samples from two women and a few men aged 18 to 49.

The CDR3 sequence is 15 residues long. V lost 0 bases, J lost 3 bases, and 12 bases lay in between. The germline V gene encodes CDR1 SGHNT and CDR2 YYREEE (reference sequence). The quantity of DNA used in unsorted PBMC replicate PCRs was approximately 300 ng, corresponding to tens of thousands of T cell genomes. The method was immunoSEQ multiplex PCR; TCRdb's version includes in-frame clones alone and lacks a portion of them. The repertoire holds about 490,000 clones, with about 79% as singletons. This rearrangement joins TRBV5-4 to TRBJ1-2, with D maybe TRBD1 (5 bases). Sequencing was carried out using PBMCs. The sequence derives from a woman aged 40-49 years in good health. Some clones in this sample may be carry-over from other donors' samples. The CDR3 protein is CASSLESGHDYGYTF. The DNA for the CDR3 is TGTGCCAGCAGCTTGGAGTCAGGGCATGACTATGGCTACACCTTC.